The 29 T cell receptor beta chains in this list originate from one sample, sequenced in a study of spatial heterogeneity in lung cancer. A single record per CDR3 protein comes from TCRdb applying MiXCR to the 5' RACE reads. Among 50,000 to 65,000 distinct CDR3 sequences listed, roughly 7% were seen once. This sample's time point: sample taken at primary tumor resection. From tumor, nontumor lung or frozen PBMC, whole RNA was taken unsorted for sequencing. Specimen: PBMCs, collected at surgery. The source is a female donor with early-stage non-small cell lung cancer.

At least ten counts were recorded for this clonotype. This CDR3 reads CASTSVAGGTYEQYF. The CDR3 DNA reads as TGTGCCAGCACCTCGGTAGCGGGGGGGACCTACGAGCAGTACTTC. This rearrangement joins TRBV28 to TRBJ2-7; TRBD2 aligns across 11 bases. Germline V gene data show CDR1 as MDHEN and CDR2 as SYDVKM. CDR3 length equals 15 residues. The J segment lost 2 bases and the V segment lost 7 bases, leaving 7 bases of the junction unmatched.

This clonotype was observed many times. The chain combines TRBV28 with TRBJ2-2; 10 bases match TRBD2. CDR3 length: 15 residues. With 7 bases clipped from V and 6 bases from J, the junction kept 8 bases outside the gene matches. Looked up from germline, CDR1 is MDHEN and CDR2 is SYDVKM. The CDR3 bases are TGTGCCAGCAATATACTAGCGGGGCCCCCCGGGGAGCTGTTTTTT. Translating gives CASNILAGPPGELFF.

The sample holds many counts of this clonotype. V and J are TRBV5-1 and TRBJ2-1, with unresolved D. Germline loops: CDR1 SGHRS, CDR2 YFSETQ. V was clipped by 4 bases and J by 6 bases, with 14 bases between them. The CDR3 contains 14 residues. The CDR3 sequence is CASSPGLMRNEQFF. In nucleotides, the CDR3 is TGCGCCAGCAGCCCTGGTCTGATGCGCAATGAGCAGTTCTTC.

This clonotype was recorded a few times. The chain carries TRBV5-5 and TRBJ2-2; D is possibly TRBD1 (6 bases). Germline values: CDR1 SGHKS, CDR2 YYEKEE (reference sequence). Deletions cut 7 bases from V and 4 bases from J, with 20 bases between. The CDR3 covers 16 residues. The CDR3 loop reads CASEAGQPSRTGELFF. In DNA form, the CDR3 reads TGTGCCAGCGAAGCCGGACAGCCATCGCGCACCGGGGAGCTGTTTTTT. The variable domain in full, completed from reference TRBV5-5 and TRBJ2-2, reads DAGVTQSPTHLIKTRGQQVTLRCSPISGHKSVSWYQQVLGQGPQFIFQYYEKEERGRGNFPDRFSARQFPNYSSELNVNALLLGDSALYLCASEAGQPSRTGELFFGEGSRLTVL.

This clonotype came up many times. The V and J genes are TRBV29-1 and TRBJ1-2; unclear D gene. The CDR3 spans 15 residues. Germline assignment: CDR1 SQVTM and CDR2 ANQGSEA. Between the trimmed V and J ends, which lost 6 bases and 4 bases, there was a span of 21 bases. CDR3 DNA sequence: TGCAGCGTGGCAGTCAACGGGGAGTCGCCCTATGGCTACACCTTC. Translated, it gives CSVAVNGESPYGYTF.

This clonotype was counted ten times or more. The chain is built from TRBV28 and TRBJ1-5, with D perhaps TRBD1 (6 bases). Looked up from germline, CDR1 is MDHEN and CDR2 is SYDVKM. V was cut by 11 bases and J by 6 bases, with 23 bases left in between. The CDR3 has 15 amino acids. CDR3 bases: TGTGCCTCCTTAGCAGGACAGATCAGGGGTCAGCCCCAGCATTTT. Residues: CASLAGQIRGQPQHF.

This clonotype showed up many times. The chain combines TRBV7-9 with TRBJ1-1; a weak D match, TRBD1 (5 bases). Germline assignment: CDR1 SEHNR and CDR2 FQNEAQ (reference sequence). Trimming removed 4 bases from V and 1 base from J, with 13 bases in between. The CDR3 is 15 amino acids. The chain's CDR3 is CASSSGARTNTEAFF. DNA of the CDR3: TGTGCCAGCAGCTCTGGGGCCCGTACGAACACTGAAGCTTTCTTT.

This clonotype occurred many times. The CDR3 sequence: CASSLTGTSLSYEQYF. The CDR3 DNA reads TGCGCCAGCAGCCTAACGGGGACTAGCCTCTCCTACGAGCAGTACTTC. The chain couples TRBV4-3 to TRBJ2-7; 9 bases align to TRBD2. The CDR3 spans 16 residues. V trimming: 4 bases; J trimming: 0 bases; junction bases outside the gene matches: 7. CDR1 is LGHNA, CDR2 YSLEER, per germline.

There are many counts of this clonotype. V is TRBV7-9 and J is TRBJ1-1, with 9 bases lining up with TRBD1. The CDR3 contains 14 residues. The germline CDR1 and CDR2 sequences are SEHNR and FQNEAQ (reference sequence). The ends lost 5 bases at V and 1 base at J; junction bases unmatched: 2. In DNA, the CDR3 is TGTGCCAGCAGCCTGGGACAGGGGAACACTGAAGCTTTCTTT. Translation gives CASSLGQGNTEAFF.

The rearrangement joins TRBV7-8 to TRBJ1-2; D is perhaps TRBD1 (6 bases). The V end was cut by 5 bases, the J end by 2 bases, with 12 bases between. This CDR3 has 14 residues. Germline V lookup: CDR1 SGHVS, CDR2 FQNEAQ. The CDR3 DNA reads as TGTGCCAGCAGCGTTACCGGGACAAACTATGGCTACACCTTC. This sequence encodes CASSVTGTNYGYTF.

This clonotype was seen at least ten times. This chain connects TRBV20-1 to TRBJ2-5; tentative D call: TRBD2 (6 bases). Germline V gives CDR1 DFQATT, CDR2 SNEGSKA (reference sequence). Trimming removed 3 bases at V and 1 base at J, with 6 bases between. The CDR3 is made up of 12 amino acids. CDR3 sequence reads: CSARGGQETQYF. CDR3 bases: TGCAGTGCTAGGGGGGGCCAAGAGACCCAGTACTTC.

This clonotype was seen ten or more times. This chain joins TRBV23-1 and TRBJ2-1, with D unresolved. TRBV23-1 is noted as an ORF with a role that remains uncertain. The CDR3 is 14 amino acids. The V gene lost 10 bases and the J gene lost 5 bases, with 18 bases spanning the gap. The CDR3 is CAIMDQDTNNEQFF. Written as DNA, the CDR3 is TGCGCCATCATGGACCAAGATACTAACAATGAGCAGTTCTTC.

This clonotype was counted many times. This rearrangement joins TRBV5-1 to TRBJ1-6, with D tentatively TRBD1 (5 bases). This CDR3 is built from 15 residues. Between the trimmed V and J ends, which lost 1 base and 2 bases, there was a span of 7 bases. Germline assignment: CDR1 SGHRS and CDR2 YFSETQ. Here the CDR3 DNA reads TGCGCCAGCAGCTTGTCGGGGGCCTATAATTCACCCCTCCACTTT. This codes for CASSLSGAYNSPLHF.

This clonotype was counted ten times or more. The chain joins TRBV11-3 to TRBJ2-7; D gene ambiguous. The V gene's germline CDR1 is SGHNT and CDR2 YENEEA. Trimming pared 3 bases from V and 7 bases from J, leaving 10 bases between. The CDR3 runs 12 residues. The CDR3 coding sequence is TGTGCCAGCAGCTTTCTCGAAGAAGAGCAGTACTTC. Protein sequence: CASSFLEEEQYF.

The V call is TRBV3-1, the J call TRBJ2-3; tentative D call: TRBD2 (5 bases). This CDR3 spans 16 amino acids. V was shortened by 4 bases and J by 3 bases, with 17 bases between the two germline ends. Germline CDR1 reads LGHDT; CDR2 reads YNNKEL (reference sequence). CDR3 nucleotides: TGTGCCAGCAGCCTTAGGACTCCCTGGGGTACAGATACGCAGTATTTT. This translates into CASSLRTPWGTDTQYF.

The chain uses TRBV12-3 or TRBV12-4 and TRBJ1-2; tentatively, D is TRBD1 (5 bases). This CDR3 is built from 11 residues. V shed 4 bases and J shed 5 bases, with 5 bases lying between them. In DNA form, the CDR3 reads TGTGCCAGCAGTTGGGGGTATGGCTACACCTTC. Translating it yields CASSWGYGYTF.

This clonotype appeared many times. CDR3: CSARQNQETQYF. The CDR3 DNA follows: TGCAGTGCTAGACAGAACCAAGAGACCCAGTACTTC. This sequence joins TRBV20-1 and TRBJ2-5; D is unclear. Germline loops: CDR1 DFQATT, CDR2 SNEGSKA (reference sequence). The CDR3 totals 12 residues. The V end was cut by 2 bases, the J end by 0 bases, with 4 bases between.

This clonotype has a handful of counts. The V gene is TRBV29-1, the J gene TRBJ1-2; no reliable D call. The CDR3 totals 10 residues. Trimming pared 6 bases from V and 6 bases from J, leaving 8 bases between. Germline CDR1 and CDR2: SQVTM and ANQGSEA. The CDR3 nucleotides read TGCAGCGTCCGGACGGATGGCTACACCTTC. The encoded protein is CSVRTDGYTF. The complete variable domain, with remaining parts taken from reference TRBV29-1 and TRBJ1-2, reads SAVISQKPSRDICQRGTSLTIQCQVDSQVTMMFWYRQQPGQSLTLIATANQGSEATYESGFVIDKFPISRPNLTFSTLTVSNMSPEDSSIYLCSVRTDGYTFGSGTRLTVV.

This clonotype was seen many times. V and J are TRBV5-1 and TRBJ2-3; no clear D. The CDR3 sequence is 12 residues long. Trimming stripped 0 bases from V and 5 bases from J, with 4 bases between. Germline lookup yields CDR1 SGHRS and CDR2 YFSETQ. CDR3 nucleotides: TGCGCCAGCAGCTTGGGGGTAGATACGCAGTATTTT. Translation gives CASSLGVDTQYF.

The sample holds many counts of this clonotype. J is TRBJ1-2 and V is TRBV7-9, with D possibly matching TRBD1 (5 bases). Looked up from germline, CDR1 is SEHNR and CDR2 is FQNEAQ (reference sequence). V lost 5 bases to trimming and J lost 4 bases, with 14 bases between them. The CDR3 has 14 amino acids. This CDR3 is CASSLGGTGYGYTF. CDR3 nucleotides: TGTGCCAGCAGCCTCGGAGGCACAGGCTATGGCTACACCTTC.

This clonotype has a handful of counts. The V gene is TRBV25-1, the J gene TRBJ2-1; D may correspond to TRBD1 or TRBD2 (7 bases each). The CDR3 runs 16 residues. Trimming took 4 bases from V and 4 from J, leaving 17 bases between them. Germline-derived CDR1 and CDR2 are MGHDK and SYGVNS. CDR3 sequence (DNA): TGTGCCAGCAGTGTAGGGGGCGGGGGTCCGTACAATGAGCAGTTCTTC. Translated, it gives CASSVGGGGPYNEQFF.

This clonotype was counted many times. The chain joins TRBV28 to TRBJ1-2; D uncertain. There are 12 residues in the CDR3. CDR1 and CDR2 (germline): MDHEN, SYDVKM. Trimming left V 4 bases short and J 4 bases short, with 7 bases between. This chain's CDR3 is CASSSVLYGYTF. Written as DNA, the CDR3 is TGTGCCAGCAGTTCGGTCCTCTATGGCTACACCTTC.

This clonotype was counted many times. The chain joins TRBV11-2 to TRBJ2-3; D might be TRBD2 (6 bases). This CDR3 comprises 15 residues. Germline V CDR1 and CDR2: SGHAT, FQNNGV. Between the trimmed V and J ends, which lost 4 bases and 6 bases, there was a span of 17 bases. CDR3 in DNA: TGTGCCAGCAGCTCAGAAGGGACTGCGGAGGATACGCAGTATTTT. Residues: CASSSEGTAEDTQYF.

This clonotype was counted ten times or more. The chain joins TRBV24-1 to TRBJ2-3; the D call may be TRBD1 or TRBD2 (5 bases each). CDR3 length: 16 residues. Germline V CDR1 and CDR2: KGHDR, SFDVKD. Trimming shortened V by 1 base and J by 7 bases, and 17 bases separated the two germline ends. The CDR3 nucleotides are TGTGCCACCAGTGATTTCTTGGGGACCGCCTCCCATACGCAGTATTTT. The encoded protein is CATSDFLGTASHTQYF.

This clonotype was seen ten or more times. V and J are TRBV28 and TRBJ2-7; 8 bases match TRBD2. This CDR3 has 15 amino acids. CDR1 and CDR2 (germline): MDHEN, SYDVKM. Losses at the gene ends were 1 base for V and 0 bases for J; bases not matched to a gene: 2. The DNA for the CDR3 is TGTGCCAGCAGTTTATACGGGGGGGTCTCCTACGAGCAGTACTTC. Encoded protein: CASSLYGGVSYEQYF.

There are many counts of this clonotype. The V gene is TRBV2, the J gene TRBJ2-5, with 11 bases lining up with TRBD2. J was trimmed by 10 bases and V by 8 bases; bases with no gene match: 9. The germline V gene encodes CDR1 SNHLY and CDR2 FYNNEI. The CDR3 is 13 amino acids. The CDR3 bases are TGTGCCAGCGACTGGCTAGCGGGGGGTAACCAGTACTTC. Translation: CASDWLAGGNQYF.

This clonotype was observed many times. The V call is TRBV11-2, the J call TRBJ2-1, with TRBD2 matching over 10 bases. The CDR3 loop spans 18 amino acids. Losses at the gene ends were 5 bases for V and 7 bases for J; bases not matched to a gene: 17. Germline V lookup: CDR1 SGHAT, CDR2 FQNNGV. The CDR3 region is CASSLGSLAGWRWNEQFF. The CDR3 DNA sequence: TGTGCCAGCAGCCTTGGCTCACTAGCGGGGTGGCGCTGGAATGAGCAGTTCTTC. Looking up the rest from reference TRBV11-2 and TRBJ2-1 gives the full variable domain: EAGVAQSPRYKIIEKRQSVAFWCNPISGHATLYWYQQILGQGPKLLIQFQNNGVVDDSQLPKDRFSAERLKGVDSTLKIQPAKLEDSAVYLCASSLGSLAGWRWNEQFFGPGTRLTVL.

In regard to this clonotype: A much more abundant neighbour one base away suggests this may be a read error. This chain joins TRBV27 and TRBJ2-3; 8 bases are shared with TRBD1. This CDR3 is built from 13 residues. Germline CDR1 reads MNHEY; CDR2 reads SMNVEV (reference sequence). CDR3 region: CCSQGRGTGTQYF. In DNA, the CDR3 is TGCTGCAGCCAGGGGCGCGGGACAGGTACGCAGTATTTT.

This clonotype showed up many times. This rearrangement joins TRBV5-1 to TRBJ2-5; 10 nucleotides align to TRBD2. The germline V gene has CDR1 SGHRS and CDR2 YFSETQ. J lost 4 bases, V lost 4 bases, and 10 bases had no gene match. CDR3 length: 16 amino acids. The CDR3 loop reads CASSEASGGSGETQYF. Here the CDR3 DNA reads TGCGCCAGCAGCGAAGCTAGCGGGGGATCGGGAGAGACCCAGTACTTC. Full variable domain (missing parts from reference TRBV5-1 and TRBJ2-5): KAGVTQTPRYLIKTRGQQVTLSCSPISGHRSVSWYQQTPGQGLQFLFEYFSETQRNKGNFPGRFSGRQFSNSRSEMNVSTLELGDSALYLCASSEASGGSGETQYFGPGTRLLVL.